These 31 T cell receptor beta chains were sequenced from one sample in a study of shared clonotypes between healthy human individuals. Method: immunoSEQ multiplex PCR; TCRdb's copy keeps in-frame clones and lacks some. The sample shows more than 900,000 clones, about 84% of them seen only once. Sequencing was performed on memory CD4+ T cells from PBMCs. As to subset: CD45RA-negative fraction. The receptors come from a young man in good health. Some clones in this sample may be carry-over from other donors' samples.

The genes are TRBV29-1 and TRBJ2-1, with D possibly TRBD2 on 7 matching bases. The CDR3 is made up of 14 amino acids. Germline CDR1 SQVTM, CDR2 ANQGSEA. The V end lost 4 bases, the J end lost 6 bases, and 16 bases lay between the germline ends. CDR3 region: CSVVIGGHSNEQFF. CDR3 DNA sequence: TGCAGCGTTGTTATCGGGGGGCATTCCAATGAGCAGTTCTTC.

This clone turned up a few times. The rearrangement uses TRBV2 and TRBJ1-5; 8 bases map to TRBD1. Germline lookup yields CDR1 SNHLY and CDR2 FYNNEI. V was clipped by 7 bases and J by 6 bases; unmatched bases: 5. The CDR3 extends over 13 amino acids. CDR3 in DNA: TGTGCCAGCACGGCGACAGGGGCTCAGCCCCAGCATTTT. This codes for CASTATGAQPQHF.

This clone has only one observation. The chain employs TRBV27 and TRBJ2-2; D is tentatively TRBD1 or TRBD2 (7 bases each). The germline V gene encodes CDR1 MNHEY and CDR2 SMNVEV (reference sequence). The CDR3 is 14 residues long. V dropped 7 bases and J dropped 7 bases, with 16 bases sitting between them. Here the CDR3 reads CASTPRGGHGELFF. In nucleotides, the CDR3 is TGTGCCAGCACCCCCAGGGGGGGGCACGGGGAGCTGTTTTTT.

The chain has TRBV5-5 and TRBJ2-3; TRBD1 or TRBD2 may be the D gene (5 bases each). Trimming shortened V by 1 base and J by 1 base, and 7 bases separated the two germline ends. The germline V gene encodes CDR1 SGHKS and CDR2 YYEKEE (reference sequence). CDR3 size: 14 residues. CDR3 region: CASSLWGRTDTQYF. For the CDR3, the DNA is TGTGCCAGCAGCTTGTGGGGACGCACAGATACGCAGTATTTT.

V and J are TRBV25-1 and TRBJ2-5; TRBD2 aligns across 9 bases. Trimming at V came to 1 base and at J to 0 bases, leaving 6 bases not matched to a gene. Germline CDR1 MGHDK, CDR2 SYGVNS. The CDR3 consists of 17 residues. The CDR3 here is CASSELGGRADQETQYF. The CDR3 region has the DNA TGTGCCAGCAGTGAATTAGGCGGGAGGGCCGACCAAGAGACCCAGTACTTC.

The J gene is TRBJ1-2, the V gene TRBV4-1; 7 nucleotides match TRBD1. The V gene end was trimmed by 2 bases and the J gene end by 4 bases; junction bases not matched to a gene: 7. The V gene's germline CDR1 is MGHRA and CDR2 YSYEKL. The CDR3 spans 15 residues. CDR3 nucleotide sequence: TGCGCCAGCAGCCAACCGACGACAGGGAGCTATGGCTACACCTTC. Amino acid sequence: CASSQPTTGSYGYTF.

The CDR3 DNA follows: TGCGCCAGCAGCCAAGAGGTTCTACAAACCTATGGCTACACCTTC. Amino acids: CASSQEVLQTYGYTF. The chain carries TRBV4-3 and TRBJ1-2; D unclear. The CDR3 extends over 15 amino acids. V was clipped by 0 bases and J by 4 bases, with 12 bases between them. Germline assignment: CDR1 LGHNA and CDR2 YSLEER.

The CDR3 here is CASRPRGYQGNEQFF. The CDR3 region has the DNA TGTGCCAGCAGGCCCAGGGGATACCAAGGCAATGAGCAGTTCTTC. J is TRBJ2-1 and V is TRBV5-8, with D perhaps TRBD1 (6 bases). Germline CDR1 reads SGHTS; CDR2 reads YDEGEE. The CDR3 sequence is 15 residues long. The V end lost 5 bases, the J end lost 6 bases, and 18 bases lay between the germline ends.

About this clone itself: The same CDR3 also results from other DNA sequences found in this sample. The chain combines TRBV5-8 with TRBJ2-7; D is undetermined. CDR3 size: 12 residues. V lost 0 bases and J lost 4, with 5 bases in between. Looked up from germline, CDR1 is SGHTS and CDR2 is YDEGEE. The CDR3 coding sequence is TGTGCCAGCAGCTTGGGACGGTACGAGCAGTACTTC. Its translation is CASSLGRYEQYF. Drawing the rest from reference TRBV5-8 and TRBJ2-7, the complete variable domain is EAGVTQSPTHLIKTRGQQATLRCSPISGHTSVYWYQQALGLGLQFLLWYDEGEERNRGNFPPRFSGRQFPNYSSELNVNALELEDSALYLCASSLGRYEQYFGPGTRLTVT.

J is TRBJ1-1 and V is TRBV7-9; 7 nucleotides line up with TRBD1. Germline CDR1 and CDR2: SEHNR and FQNEAQ (reference sequence). This CDR3 is 15 amino acids long. After removal of 5 bases from V and 1 base from J, the junction contained 7 bases not matched to a gene. The CDR3 DNA follows: TGTGCCAGCAGCCCGGAGACAGGGTGGAACACTGAAGCTTTCTTT. Amino acids: CASSPETGWNTEAFF. The full variable domain, rest sourced from reference TRBV7-9 and TRBJ1-1, is DTGVSQNPRHKITKRGQNVTFRCDPISEHNRLYWYRQTLGQGPEFLTYFQNEAQLEKSRLLSDRFSAERPKGSFSTLEIQRTEQGDSAMYLCASSPETGWNTEAFFGQGTRLTVV.

This chain joins TRBV18 and TRBJ2-5, with TRBD1 as a possible D gene (5 bases). CDR1 is KGHSH, CDR2 LQKENI, per germline. Trimming cost V 5 bases and J 2 bases, with 9 bases left between them. The CDR3 covers 13 residues. The DNA of the CDR3 is TGTGCCAGCTCATCAAGACAGCAAGAGACCCAGTACTTC. It specifies CASSSRQQETQYF.

This clone was found once. The chain joins TRBV4-2 to TRBJ2-7, with TRBD1 identical over 8 bases. There are 15 residues in the CDR3. With V trimmed by 1 base and J by 4 bases, 6 bases remained unmatched. Germline CDR1 LGHNA, CDR2 YNFKEQ. For the CDR3, the DNA is TGTGCCAGCAGCCAAGGAGCAGGGGGCCCTTACGAGCAGTACTTC. Residues: CASSQGAGGPYEQYF.

The chain is built from TRBV11-3 and TRBJ2-1, with TRBD2 identical over 10 bases. This CDR3 contains 15 residues. Germline V gene lookup returns CDR1 SGHNT and CDR2 YENEEA. Unmatched junction bases numbered 8, after V lost 5 bases and J lost 7 bases. DNA for the CDR3: TGTGCCAGCAGCCATCTAGCGGGAGTAGGTAATGAGCAGTTCTTC. Encoded protein: CASSHLAGVGNEQFF.

V and J are TRBV2 and TRBJ1-6; perhaps TRBD1 as D (5 bases). This CDR3 is built from 15 residues. Germline V gene lookup returns CDR1 SNHLY and CDR2 FYNNEI. V was cut by 7 bases and J by 0 bases, with 10 bases left in between. The CDR3, as DNA: TGTGCCAGCAAACGACAGAGCTCCTATAATTCACCCCTCCACTTT. Translating gives CASKRQSSYNSPLHF. Using reference TRBV2 and TRBJ1-6 for the parts outside the CDR3, the full variable domain is EPEVTQTPSHQVTQMGQEVILRCVPISNHLYFYWYRQILGQKVEFLVSFYNNEISEKSEIFDDQFSVERPDGSNFTLKIRSTKLEDSAMYFCASKRQSSYNSPLHFGNGTRLTVT.

The gene calls are TRBV9 and TRBJ2-1; TRBD1 matches at 7 bases. CDR3 length: 15 residues. In germline, CDR1 is SGDLS, CDR2 YYNGEE. V was clipped by 4 bases and J by 0 bases; unmatched bases: 4. The CDR3 region has the DNA TGTGCCAGCAGCTCACAGGGGCTCTCCTACAATGAGCAGTTCTTC. Translation: CASSSQGLSYNEQFF.

This clone was counted between two and nine times. The genes are TRBV7-9 and TRBJ1-4, with D unresolved. V was clipped by 6 bases and J by 8 bases, with 16 bases between them. Germline values: CDR1 SEHNR, CDR2 FQNEAQ (reference sequence). The CDR3 is made up of 14 amino acids. The CDR3 sequence is CASSIAGGLEKLFF. In nucleotides, the CDR3 is TGTGCCAGCAGTATTGCGGGAGGTCTAGAAAAACTGTTTTTT. The complete variable domain, with remaining parts taken from reference TRBV7-9 and TRBJ1-4, reads DTGVSQNPRHKITKRGQNVTFRCDPISEHNRLYWYRQTLGQGPEFLTYFQNEAQLEKSRLLSDRFSAERPKGSFSTLEIQRTEQGDSAMYLCASSIAGGLEKLFFGSGTQLSVL.

The chain recombines TRBV19 with TRBJ1-2, with D possibly being TRBD1 (6 bases). Germline assignment: CDR1 LNHDA and CDR2 SQIVND (reference sequence). Between the trimmed V and J ends, which lost 7 bases and 5 bases, there was a span of 17 bases. The CDR3 runs to 14 residues. Written as DNA, the CDR3 is TGTGCCAGTACCGCACAGGGAATCAGATATGGCTACACCTTC. This encodes CASTAQGIRYGYTF.

The table lists this clone with a few counts. This sequence joins TRBV19 and TRBJ1-5, with unresolved D. Looked up from germline, CDR1 is LNHDA and CDR2 is SQIVND (reference sequence). Trimming shortened V by 8 bases and J by 5 bases, and 10 bases separated the two germline ends. The CDR3 is 12 residues long. CDR3 region: CASEGSDQPQHF. CDR3 nucleotides: TGTGCCAGTGAGGGTTCGGATCAGCCCCAGCATTTT.

This clone was observed a few times. At the DNA level, this CDR3 is encoded by other sequences in the same sample as well. The chain has TRBV19 and TRBJ1-1; the D is unclear. This CDR3 has 11 amino acids. Trimming removed 7 bases at V and 2 bases at J, with 5 bases between. Germline V gives CDR1 LNHDA, CDR2 SQIVND (reference sequence). The CDR3 DNA sequence: TGTGCCAGTATGGGAAACACTGAAGCTTTCTTT. Translated, it gives CASMGNTEAFF.

The rearrangement joins TRBV10-3 to TRBJ2-3, with 14 nucleotides matching TRBD2. V dropped 2 bases and J dropped 5; count of bases not matched to a gene: 3. Germline V CDR1 and CDR2: ENHRY, SYGVKD. The CDR3 spans 16 residues. CDR3 amino acids: CAISEGLAGGRDTQYF. The DNA for the CDR3 is TGTGCCATCAGTGAGGGACTAGCGGGAGGACGAGATACGCAGTATTTT.

The chain is built from TRBV5-1 and TRBJ2-7; 8 nucleotides line up with TRBD1. The V and J ends lost 5 bases and 6 bases, in that order; junction bases with no gene match: 13. Germline V gives CDR1 SGHRS, CDR2 YFSETQ. The CDR3 totals 15 residues. CDR3 region: CASRSGQGFSSEQYF. The CDR3 DNA follows: TGCGCCAGCAGGAGTGGACAGGGATTTTCGTCCGAGCAGTACTTC.

V and J are TRBV5-1 and TRBJ2-1, with TRBD2 matching 12 bases. J was trimmed by 7 bases and V by 4 bases; bases with no gene match: 12. The CDR3 consists of 17 residues. Germline-derived CDR1 and CDR2 are SGHRS and YFSETQ. In nucleotides, the CDR3 is TGCGCCAGCAGCCCGACAGTACTAGCGGGAGGTTCAAATGAGCAGTTCTTC. It yields the protein CASSPTVLAGGSNEQFF.

This clone was found many times. In the same sample, other DNA sequences code for this CDR3. V is TRBV2 and J is TRBJ1-3, with 8 bases fitting TRBD1. This CDR3 spans 15 amino acids. The germline CDR1 and CDR2 sequences are SNHLY and FYNNEI. The junction had 1 base not matched to a gene; V was cut back by 3 bases and J by 0 bases. The DNA for the CDR3 is TGTGCCAGCAGTGAGGGACAGGTCTCTGGAAACACCATATATTTT. It is translated as CASSEGQVSGNTIYF.

V is TRBV27 and J is TRBJ2-7; D may be TRBD2 (5 bases). The V gene lost 5 bases and the J gene lost 4 bases, with 18 bases spanning the gap. The CDR3 runs 15 residues. CDR1 and CDR2 from the germline V gene are MNHEY and SMNVEV (reference sequence). For the CDR3, the DNA is TGTGCCAGCAGTAGCGGAACAGCCTTTCGTTACGAGCAGTACTTC. This codes for CASSSGTAFRYEQYF.

CDR3 sequence (DNA): TGTGCCAGCACCGAGCGGGAGTCGTACAATGAGCAGTTCTTC. Protein sequence: CASTERESYNEQFF. The chain couples TRBV28 to TRBJ2-1, with TRBD2 matching over 8 bases. Germline CDR1 reads MDHEN; CDR2 reads SYDVKM. J gave up 4 bases and V 7 bases, and 6 bases lay outside the gene matches. This CDR3 region has 14 residues.

V usage is TRBV5-4 and J usage is TRBJ2-7; the D gene is possibly TRBD2 (6 bases). Per germline, CDR1 SGHNT and CDR2 YYREEE (reference sequence). V shed 3 bases and J shed 3 bases, with 16 bases lying between them. The CDR3 spans 15 residues. The chain's CDR3 is CASSSGLGGFYEQYF. In DNA, the CDR3 is TGTGCCAGCAGCTCCGGACTCGGGGGTTTCTACGAGCAGTACTTC.

The chain uses TRBV7-9 and TRBJ1-4; a weak D match, TRBD1 (6 bases). The CDR3 has 15 amino acids. Germline assignment: CDR1 SEHNR and CDR2 FQNEAQ (reference sequence). V lost 1 base and J 5 bases, leaving 11 bases between the germline ends. The CDR3 coding sequence is TGTGCCAGCAGCTTAGGAACAGGGCTGAATGAAAAACTGTTTTTT. Its protein is CASSLGTGLNEKLFF.

This sequence joins TRBV6-5 and TRBJ2-7, with 7 positions matching TRBD1. The CDR3 length is 13 residues. V trimming: 10 bases; J trimming: 2 bases; junction bases outside the gene matches: 8. CDR1 is MNHEY and CDR2 is SVGAGI in the germline V gene. CDR3 in DNA: TGTGCCACTTCCCGGGACAGCCCCTACGAGCAGTACTTC. This translates into CATSRDSPYEQYF.

V is TRBV18 and J is TRBJ1-1; 7 bases are shared with TRBD1. The J segment lost 0 bases and the V segment lost 5 bases, leaving 3 bases of the junction unmatched. CDR3 length equals 14 residues. Germline CDR1 and CDR2: KGHSH and LQKENI. Here the CDR3 DNA reads TGTGCCAGCTCAGCGGGACAGCTGAACACTGAAGCTTTCTTT. Protein sequence: CASSAGQLNTEAFF.

V gene TRBV28 combines with J gene TRBJ1-1; D uncertain. V shed 9 bases and J shed 0 bases, with 8 bases lying between them. The CDR3 runs 12 residues. Germline V gene data show CDR1 as MDHEN and CDR2 as SYDVKM. The CDR3 loop reads CASKVVNTEAFF. CDR3 sequence (DNA): TGTGCCAGTAAGGTGGTGAACACTGAAGCTTTCTTT.

V usage is TRBV28 and J usage is TRBJ2-7, with TRBD2 matching 7 bases. This CDR3 region has 14 residues. Trimming cost V 6 bases and J 2 bases; bases outside gene matches: 7. Per germline, CDR1 MDHEN and CDR2 SYDVKM. The CDR3 is CASSTPGGTYEQYF. CDR3 DNA sequence: TGTGCCAGCAGCACGCCGGGGGGAACCTACGAGCAGTACTTC.